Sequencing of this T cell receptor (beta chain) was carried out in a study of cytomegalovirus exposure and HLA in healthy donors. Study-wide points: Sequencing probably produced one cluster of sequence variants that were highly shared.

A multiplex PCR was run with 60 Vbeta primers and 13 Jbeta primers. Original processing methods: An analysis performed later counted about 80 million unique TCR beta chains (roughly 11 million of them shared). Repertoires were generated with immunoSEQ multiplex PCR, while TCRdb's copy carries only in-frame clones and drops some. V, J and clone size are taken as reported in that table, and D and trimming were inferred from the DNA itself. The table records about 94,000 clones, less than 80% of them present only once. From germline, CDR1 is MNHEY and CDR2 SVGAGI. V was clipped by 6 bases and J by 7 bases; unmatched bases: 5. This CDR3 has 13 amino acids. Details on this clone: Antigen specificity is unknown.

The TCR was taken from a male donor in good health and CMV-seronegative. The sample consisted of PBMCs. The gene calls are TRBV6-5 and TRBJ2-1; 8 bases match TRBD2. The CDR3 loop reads CASRVGLANEQFF. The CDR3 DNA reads TGTGCCAGCAGGGTCGGACTAGCAAATGAGCAGTTCTTC.